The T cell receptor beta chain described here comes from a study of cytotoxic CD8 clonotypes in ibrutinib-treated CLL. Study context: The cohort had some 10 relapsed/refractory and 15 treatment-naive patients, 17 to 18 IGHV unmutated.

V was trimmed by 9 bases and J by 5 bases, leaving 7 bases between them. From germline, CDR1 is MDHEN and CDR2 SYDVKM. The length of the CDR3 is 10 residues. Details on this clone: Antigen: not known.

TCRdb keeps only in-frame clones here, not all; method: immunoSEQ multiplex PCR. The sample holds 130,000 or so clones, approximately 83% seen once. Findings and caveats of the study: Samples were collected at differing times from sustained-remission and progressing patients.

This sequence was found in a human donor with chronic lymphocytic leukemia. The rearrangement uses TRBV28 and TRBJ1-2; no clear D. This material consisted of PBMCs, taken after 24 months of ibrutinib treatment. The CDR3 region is CARDDYGYTF. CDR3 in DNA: TGTGCCAGGGACGATTATGGCTACACCTTC.